The 6 T cell receptor beta chains in this list originate from one sample, sequenced in a study of molecular identifiers for immune sequencing clone quantification. One entry per CDR3 protein, called by TCRdb with MiXCR from the PCR reads. The profile shows 75,000 to 100,000 distinct CDR3 sequences, around 17% of them singletons. What was sequenced was naive CD8+ T cells from blood, with Jurkat cell RNA spiked in. The subset: FACS-sorted CD8+CD4-CCR7+CD45RA+ naive T cells. The receptors originated from a human donor in good health. Some libraries in this study had Jurkat cell RNA spiked in.

In this sample, this clonotype turned up many times. This chain links TRBV12-3 or TRBV12-4 with TRBJ2-7; D not certain. Trimming took off 5 bases at V and 4 bases at J, with 15 bases between the two ends. The CDR3 runs to 14 residues. The CDR3, as DNA: TGTGCCAGCAGTCCGGGCGCCGGATATTACGAGCAGTACTTC. As protein: CASSPGAGYYEQYF.

There are many counts of this clonotype. This chain links TRBV7-8 with TRBJ1-3; no definite D call. This CDR3 spans 12 amino acids. Per the germline V gene, CDR1 is SGHVS and CDR2 is FQNEAQ. V was shortened by 1 base and J by 9 bases, with 7 bases between the two germline ends. The CDR3 sequence is CASSLELGTIYF. CDR3 bases: TGTGCCAGCAGCTTAGAACTGGGCACCATATATTTT.

The table lists this clonotype with many counts. The chain is built from TRBV12-3 or TRBV12-4 and TRBJ2-7; TRBD1 agrees at 9 bases. The V segment lost 6 bases and the J segment 0 bases; nucleotides outside the gene matches: 6. The CDR3 sequence is 15 residues long. The DNA for the CDR3 is TGTGCCAGCAGCCGAGGACAGGGGAGCTCCTACGAGCAGTACTTC. Amino acids: CASSRGQGSSYEQYF.

This clonotype was recorded at least ten times. V and J are TRBV2 and TRBJ2-2; possible D gene TRBD1, 5 bases. V was pared by 6 bases and J by 0 bases, with 8 bases between. Germline V gene sequence: CDR1 SNHLY, CDR2 FYNNEI. The CDR3 is 14 residues long. Here the CDR3 reads CASRLGPNTGELFF. The CDR3 nucleotides read TGTGCCAGCAGGCTGGGGCCGAACACCGGGGAGCTGTTTTTT.

This clonotype was seen only a few times. An end of the junction differs from the germline gene, which may be a read error. The chain links TRBV5-3 to TRBJ1-5, with D perhaps matching TRBD1 (5 bases). TRBV5-3 is an ORF, with its function uncertain. The length of the CDR3 is 16 residues. The CDR3 nucleotides read TGTGCCAGCAGCTCCTGGACGGGGGGGGGCAATCAGCCCCAGCATTTT. Its translation: CASSSWTGGGNQPQHF.

J is TRBJ2-1 and V is TRBV27; no firm D call. V was cut by 4 bases and J by 3 bases, with 13 bases left in between. Germline V gives CDR1 MNHEY, CDR2 SMNVEV (reference sequence). CDR3 size: 15 residues. CDR3 loop: CASSSQDRCYNEQFF. In nucleotides, the CDR3 is TGTGCCAGCAGTTCCCAAGACCGATGCTACAATGAGCAGTTCTTC.